Reported below is one TCR beta chain. This clone appeared a few times. Its antigen is still unknown. Base qualities are missing; no much larger clone stands one base away. Via the germline V gene, CDR1 is SGHVS and CDR2 FQNEAQ. Reading from cysteine to phenylalanine, the CDR3 counts 13 amino acids. Of all the DNA, just the CDR3 is kept, 39 bases in frame from base 1. V is pared back by 1 base and J by 5 bases, with 8 bases lying between the germline termini. After approximately eleven days of culture, CD4+ T cells were isolated with the EasySep CD4+ T cell isolation kit. The absence of prior SARS-CoV-2 infection in healthy vaccine recipients was confirmed by negative nucleocapsid antibodies before and after vaccination. On days 3 and 7, half of the culture medium was replaced with fresh IL-2-containing medium. Unless noted otherwise, every peptide stimulation condition was cultured in triplicate wells. Using Ficoll-Paque Plus gradient centrifugation, PBMC were separated from whole blood and then either used fresh or cryopreserved at -140C. The QIAamp micro DNA kit was used to extract genomic DNA from the cultured CD4+ T cells.

To prepare the library, the immunoSEQ multiplex PCR assay was applied. DNA from the CD4+ T cells that had been cultured and isolated underwent TCR beta CDR3 sequencing. In the authors' own workflow: The analysis removed non-productive TCR sequences, trimmed reads to the CDR3 region, and retained only CDR3s that were 7 or more amino acids long. The MANAFEST web app was used to pick out antigen-specific clonotypes by comparing their expansion in peptide wells with that in reference cultures. For clones to be considered positive, expansion at FDR<0.05 versus reference and all other wells, an odds ratio above 5, and a frequency above 0.1% in two replicate wells were required. Clonotypes significantly expanded in SARS-CoV-2 spike wells and in at least one common cold coronavirus spike condition were defined as cross-reactive. Levenshtein distance calculated with the stringdist R package was used to assess CDR3 similarity, and unrooted trees were constructed with ape in R 3.6.1. As stored in TCRdb, this immuneACCESS dataset retains in-frame rearrangements with V and J assigned. A fraction of the clones does not appear; measured against another copy, unresolved V genes explain less than half of the discrepancy, and the remainder lacks a known reason. V, J and clone size were drawn from that table, and D and trimming were deduced from the DNA. In this sample the table shows about 58,000 clones, roughly 80% of which occur a single time. 3% to 3.5% of the sample is held by the ten biggest clonotypes.

This record comes from a study of vaccination effects on CD4 cells after COVID-19 (dated by TCRdb to between 2021 and 2023). Notes on the research overall: In the ViraFEST assay, PBMC were stimulated with viral peptide pools, and TCR sequencing was then used to find antigen-specific CD4+ T cell clonotypes based on their expansion. Each participant received two doses of an mRNA SARS-CoV-2 vaccine, either BNT162b2 or mRNA-1273. Roughly 2 million PBMC per well were cultured in IMDM with around 5% human AB serum, 9 to 10 IU/ml IL-2 and gentamicin, plus 10 ug/ml peptides. SARS-CoV-2 spike-specific CD4+ TCR repertoires were compared before and after mRNA vaccination in COVID-19 convalescent patients and in infection-naive vaccine recipients. A total of 9 to 11 COVID-19 convalescent patients and several SARS-CoV-2-naive healthy vaccine recipients were included in the full study. Cultures from other donors in the study were sequenced with the Oncomine TCR Beta short-read assay on an Illumina iSeq 100.

Study-wide findings and limitations: Clones induced by infection and clones induced by vaccination both contracted markedly at late timepoints after vaccination, which fits with T cell responses waning over time. In healthy vaccine recipients, vaccine-induced clones were almost all SARS-CoV-2 mono-reactive, with only 1 of 255 cross-reactive with common cold coronaviruses. Only a small number of convalescent patients were included, and no early post-infection timepoints were available, which limited the study.

The TCR was taken from a human donor who received a COVID-19 vaccine. Source: CD4+ T cells from PBMCs cultured without peptide, taken before COVID-19 vaccination. The sequence joins TRBV7-8 to TRBJ1-1; confidence is insufficient to name the D gene. The sequenced DNA: TGTGCCAGCAGCTTAGTTTCGGTTACTGAAGCTTTCTTT. The resulting protein is CASSLVSVTEAFF.